The rows below give T cell receptor beta chains drawn from one sample of a study of T cell changes during pregnancy in multiple sclerosis. TCRdb keeps only in-frame clones here, not all; method: immunoSEQ multiplex PCR. The sample contains 45,000 or so clones, 80% to 90% of which appear only once. The specimen comprised CD4+ T cells from peripheral blood mononuclear cells, sampled after pregnancy. The source is a female donor with multiple sclerosis, enrolled in a pregnancy study. Both conserved end residues are trimmed from each CDR3. D genes are given only for firm matches.

j_call,d_call,cdr3_length,v_call,cdr3_aa
TRBJ2-7,NA,10,TRBV2,ASSDRGNEQY
TRBJ1-1,NA,12,TRBV6-5,ASSLEQGNTEAF
TRBJ1-3,NA,12,TRBV9,ASSVDSSGNTIY
TRBJ1-2,NA,11,TRBV11-2,ASSLDRAYGYT
TRBJ2-1,TRBD2,17,TRBV30,AWGSGTSGRTSSYNEQF
TRBJ2-1,TRBD2,13,TRBV27,ASWIGTSGNNEQF
TRBJ1-1,NA,14,TRBV25-1,ASSDSGGKSDTEAF
TRBJ1-1,NA,12,TRBV19,ASSITKQNTEAF
TRBJ2-2,NA,13,TRBV18,ASSTTSVNTGELF
TRBJ1-5,TRBD1,13,TRBV19,ASSPAPDRAQPQH
TRBJ1-1,TRBD1,12,TRBV30,AWSRDQGGTEAF
TRBJ2-3,TRBD2,14,TRBV10-2,ASSERGGRAGDTQY
TRBJ1-1,NA,16,TRBV28,ASSQKRGFLRAITEAF
TRBJ2-7,TRBD1,13,TRBV19,ASSDAGTDSYEQY
TRBJ1-2,TRBD1,15,TRBV10-3,AINDNVRGTGGYGYT
TRBJ2-3,TRBD2,15,TRBV19,ASSIRTRTMSTDTQY
TRBJ2-5,TRBD2,12,TRBV2,ASSYTSGQETQY
TRBJ2-5,TRBD2,11,TRBV30,AGRSGTKETQY
TRBJ1-3,NA,14,TRBV27,ASSKRTGSSGNTIY
TRBJ2-5,NA,9,TRBV20-1,SASIQETQY
TRBJ2-3,NA,11,TRBV6-5,ASSSGNADTQY
TRBJ2-1,TRBD2,13,TRBV6-5,ASSLSGSSYNEQF
TRBJ2-4,NA,11,TRBV27,ASSPLTGQNQY
TRBJ1-2,TRBD1,12,TRBV27,ASSRDRGEGGYT
TRBJ2-1,TRBD2,13,TRBV7-9,ASSVTSGRANEQF
TRBJ2-3,TRBD2,13,TRBV11-2,ASSKLAGGPDTQY
TRBJ2-1,NA,13,TRBV18,ASSSDLQGYNEQF
TRBJ1-2,NA,13,TRBV7-2,ASSLGTGQNYGYT
TRBJ1-4,TRBD1,12,TRBV6-5,ASSRQGANEKLF
TRBJ2-7,TRBD2,14,TRBV27,ASSRFSSGRVREQY
TRBJ1-2,TRBD1,13,TRBV19,ASSGRQGGGYGYT
TRBJ2-5,NA,12,TRBV27,ASSLSDRWETQY
TRBJ1-4,NA,13,TRBV6-6,ASSYQVGLGEKLF
TRBJ2-7,TRBD2,14,TRBV2,ASSRTSGRRSYEQY
TRBJ1-5,NA,10,TRBV2,ASRREDQPQH
TRBJ2-5,TRBD2,14,TRBV27,ASTRAGPEQQETQY
TRBJ2-7,TRBD1,12,TRBV7-7,ASSLRDRGDEQY
TRBJ2-3,NA,13,TRBV30,AWSGPSRSSDTQY
TRBJ1-4,TRBD1,12,TRBV19,ASKSGQTNEKLF
TRBJ1-1,TRBD1,12,TRBV6-5,ASSYGTGETEAF
TRBJ1-2,NA,11,TRBV25-1,ASSKNPDYGYT
TRBJ2-1,TRBD2,14,TRBV10-2,ASKVGTSPSYNEQF
TRBJ2-1,NA,11,TRBV19,ASSPQGADEQF
TRBJ1-5,TRBD1,12,TRBV2,ASRDRNSNQPQH
TRBJ2-7,NA,11,TRBV28,ASRVAGPYEQY
TRBJ2-7,NA,12,TRBV5-1,ASSLDREGGEQY
TRBJ2-2,TRBD2,14,TRBV9,ASSEGGGGYTGELF
TRBJ1-4,TRBD1,13,TRBV5-8,ASSLAWTGTEKLF
TRBJ1-5,TRBD1,14,TRBV2,ASSIRDRVTNQPQH
TRBJ2-3,NA,11,TRBV28,ASSKLVTDTQY
TRBJ1-3,NA,13,TRBV6-6,ASNLQGSSGNTIY
TRBJ1-3,NA,12,TRBV6-5,ASSPTVQGNTIY
TRBJ2-5,TRBD1,13,TRBV2,ASSELQGVGETQY
TRBJ1-2,NA,11,TRBV7-9,AIPRDIYYGYT
TRBJ1-4,NA,13,TRBV2,ASSGQQKLNEKLF
TRBJ2-1,NA,11,TRBV9,ASSRGLENEQF
TRBJ2-5,NA,11,TRBV5-1,ASSARVGETQY
TRBJ1-1,NA,13,TRBV2,ASSEAWALGTEAF
TRBJ1-5,NA,11,TRBV30,AGGGYGNQPQH
TRBJ1-2,TRBD1,11,TRBV6-5,ASSSLTGYGYT